Given below is one T cell receptor (beta chain) in context. This clonotype appeared many times. What antigen it recognizes has not been identified. The sample holds no much larger clone one base away, and base qualities are not on file. The source of the sample is a study of type 1 and type 2 diabetes patients (TCRdb year 2016). At the level of the whole study: The cohort comprised eight to ten type 1 diabetes patients, four type 2 diabetes patients and six or seven nondiabetic controls recruited in China. TCRbeta libraries were sequenced paired-end on Illumina HiSeq 2000 or MiSeq instruments. The study profiled TCRbeta repertoires by high-throughput sequencing to compare type 1 diabetes, type 2 diabetes and nondiabetic individuals. Type 2 diabetes patients were included as a disease comparison group for the type 1 diabetes patients. A total of more than 15 million paired-end reads were generated across the whole study. Comparing approximately 21-cycle and approximately 26-cycle amplification showed similar V gene usage, suggesting similar primer efficiencies and random PCR bias. Throughout the study, CD4 or CD8 MicroBeads on MACS columns were used to positively select CD4+ and CD8+ T cells from PBMCs.

What the authors observed across the whole study: Type 2 diabetes patients had few highly-expanded CD4+ clones, median one, accounting for a median approximately 3.7% of reads. In both CD4+ and CD8+ T cells, type 2 diabetes repertoires were highly diverse and significantly more diverse than type 1 diabetes repertoires. Study groups were not matched for age and gender, which possibly biased interpretation. Type 2 diabetes and control samples had highly correlated V and J gene usage patterns, with the correlation between samples averaging roughly 0.97. Only a limited number of T2D and control samples were sequenced, so some T1D-only HECs might also appear in more T2D or control samples.

Standard classification criteria for type 1 or type 2 diabetes were met by all diabetic patients, and glucose and C-peptide were assessed by WHO-recommended methods. Donors were excluded if they had other autoimmune diseases or infections within the previous four weeks. Approximately 9.7 milliliters of peripheral blood were drawn from each participant. PBMCs were isolated with LymphoPrep density separation. The instrument given in TCRdb is Illumina MiSeq. TCRbeta CDR3 amplification used genomic DNA from the sorted T cell subsets as template. The TCRbeta CDR3 region was amplified by multiplex PCR using 30 forward and 13 reverse primers. PCR products were purified with AMPure XP beads, then indices and adaptors were added in a second approximately 27-cycle PCR. Libraries were gel-purified using the QIAquick Gel Extraction Kit before sequencing. Concerning the study's data processing: FLASH was used to merge paired-end reads, and IgBLAST was used to align the merged reads to IMGT V, D and J germline references. Reads with less than 70% alignment identity to germline references were removed, leaving 11,114,426 reads across the study. IMGT definitions were followed to assign CDR3 boundaries, reading frame and productivity. Highly-expanded clones were defined as clones making up 1% or more of reads, and normalized Shannon entropy was used to measure diversity. Unpaired two-tailed t-tests were used to test group differences in Shannon entropy. TCRdb itself trimmed the public reads at Q25 with fastp, ran MiXCR and retained productive beta chains. CDR3 protein sequences are deduplicated, and each keeps its most common genes and DNA. These V and J calls rely on TCRdb rather than the paper's analysis. The sample table records more than 250,000 distinct CDR3 sequences; approximately 45% of these occur just once. The ten largest make up about an eighth of the sample.

This receptor was identified in a man younger than 35 with type 2 diabetes. Sequencing was carried out using peripheral blood mononuclear cells (PBMCs).

The encoded CDR3 is CASSLGEGIFTF. The sequenced DNA is TGTGCCAGCAGCTTGGGGGAGGGTATTTTTACCTTC. The rearrangement joined TRBV9 to TRBJ1-2; perhaps TRBD1 is the D gene, with 5 bases matching. Its CDR3 holds 12 amino acids, cysteine through phenylalanine. The entry retains the CDR3 DNA only, 36 bases that are in frame from base 1. The germline V gene specifies SGDLS as CDR1 and YYNGEE as CDR2. Deletion took 4 bases off V and 14 bases off J, with a span of 18 bases between the germline ends. With all but the CDR3 taken from the reference TRBV9 and TRBJ1-2 genes, the full variable domain is: DSGVTQTPKHLITATGQRVTLRCSPRSGDLSVYWYQQSLDQGLQFLIQYYNGEERAKGNILERFSAQQFPDLHSELNLSSLELGDSALYFCASSLGEGIFTFGSGTRLTVV.